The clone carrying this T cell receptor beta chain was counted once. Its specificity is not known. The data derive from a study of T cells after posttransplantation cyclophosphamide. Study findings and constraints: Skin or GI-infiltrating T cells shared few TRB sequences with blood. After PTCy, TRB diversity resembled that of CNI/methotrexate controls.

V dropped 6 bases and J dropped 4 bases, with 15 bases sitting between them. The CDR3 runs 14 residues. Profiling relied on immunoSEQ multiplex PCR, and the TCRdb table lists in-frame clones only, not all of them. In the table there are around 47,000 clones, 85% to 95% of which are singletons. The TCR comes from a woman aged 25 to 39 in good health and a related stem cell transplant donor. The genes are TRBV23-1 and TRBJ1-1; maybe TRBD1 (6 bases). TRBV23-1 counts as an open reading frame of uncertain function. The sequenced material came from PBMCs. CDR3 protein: CASRRTGQATEAFF. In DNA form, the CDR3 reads TGCGCCAGCAGACGAACAGGGCAGGCCACTGAAGCTTTCTTT.